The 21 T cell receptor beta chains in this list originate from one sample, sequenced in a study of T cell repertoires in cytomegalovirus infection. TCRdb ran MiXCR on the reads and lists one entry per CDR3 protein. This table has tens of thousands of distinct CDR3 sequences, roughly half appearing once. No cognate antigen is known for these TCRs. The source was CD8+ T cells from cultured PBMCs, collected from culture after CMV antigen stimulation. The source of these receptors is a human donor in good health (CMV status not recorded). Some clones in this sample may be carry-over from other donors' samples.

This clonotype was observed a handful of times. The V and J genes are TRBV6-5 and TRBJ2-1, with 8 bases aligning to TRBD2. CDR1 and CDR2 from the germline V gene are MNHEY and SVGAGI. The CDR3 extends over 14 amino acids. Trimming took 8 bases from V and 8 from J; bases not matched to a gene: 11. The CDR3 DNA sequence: TGTGCCAGCCGGGGGAGCGGGAGTAGGGATGAGCAGTTCTTC. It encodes CASRGSGSRDEQFF.

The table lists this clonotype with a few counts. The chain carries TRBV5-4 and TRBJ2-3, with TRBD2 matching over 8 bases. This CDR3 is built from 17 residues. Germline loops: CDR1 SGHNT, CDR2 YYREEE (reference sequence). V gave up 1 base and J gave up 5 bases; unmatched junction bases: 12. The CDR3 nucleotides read TGTGCCAGCAGCTTGACGGGGCGGGGGGCCCTTGGAGATACGCAGTATTTT. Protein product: CASSLTGRGALGDTQYF.

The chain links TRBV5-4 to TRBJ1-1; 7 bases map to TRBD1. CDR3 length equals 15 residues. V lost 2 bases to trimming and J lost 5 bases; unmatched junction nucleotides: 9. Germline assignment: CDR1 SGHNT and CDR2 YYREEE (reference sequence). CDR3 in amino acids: CASSLETGTATEAFF. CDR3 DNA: TGTGCCAGCAGCTTAGAAACCGGGACAGCAACTGAAGCTTTCTTT.

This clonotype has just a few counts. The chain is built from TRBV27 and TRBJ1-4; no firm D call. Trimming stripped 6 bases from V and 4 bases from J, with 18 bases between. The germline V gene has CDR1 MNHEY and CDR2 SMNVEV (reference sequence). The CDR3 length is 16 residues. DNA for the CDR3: TGTGCCAGCAGCTCAAAGGGTGGGGAGAGTAATGAAAAACTGTTTTTT. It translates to CASSSKGGESNEKLFF.

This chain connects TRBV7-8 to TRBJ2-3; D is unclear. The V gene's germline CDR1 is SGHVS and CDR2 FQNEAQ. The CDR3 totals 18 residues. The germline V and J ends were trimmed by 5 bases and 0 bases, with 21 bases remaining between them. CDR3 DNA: TGTGCCAGCAGCCCAGGTCGGTCGGTACGCCCTAGCACAGATACGCAGTATTTT. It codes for CASSPGRSVRPSTDTQYF.

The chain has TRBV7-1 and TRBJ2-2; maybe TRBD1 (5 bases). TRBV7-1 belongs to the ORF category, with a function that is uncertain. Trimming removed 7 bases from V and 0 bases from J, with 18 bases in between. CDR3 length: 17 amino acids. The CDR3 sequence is CASNPPRGAANTGELFF. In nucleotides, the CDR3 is TGTGCCAGCAACCCTCCTAGGGGCGCGGCGAACACCGGGGAGCTGTTTTTT.

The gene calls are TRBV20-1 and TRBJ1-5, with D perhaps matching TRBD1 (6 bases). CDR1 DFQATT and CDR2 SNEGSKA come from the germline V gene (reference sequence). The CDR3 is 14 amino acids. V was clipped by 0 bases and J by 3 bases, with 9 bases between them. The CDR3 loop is CSARDPGANQPQHF. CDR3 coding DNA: TGCAGTGCTAGAGACCCGGGGGCCAATCAGCCCCAGCATTTT.

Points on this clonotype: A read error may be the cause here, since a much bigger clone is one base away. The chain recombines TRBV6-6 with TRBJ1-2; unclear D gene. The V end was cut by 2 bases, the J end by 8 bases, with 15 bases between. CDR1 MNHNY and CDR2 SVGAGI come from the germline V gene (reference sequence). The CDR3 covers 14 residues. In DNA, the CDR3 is TGTGCCAGCAGTTACGTAGACCCTCCGGGCGGCTACACCTTC. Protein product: CASSYVDPPGGYTF.

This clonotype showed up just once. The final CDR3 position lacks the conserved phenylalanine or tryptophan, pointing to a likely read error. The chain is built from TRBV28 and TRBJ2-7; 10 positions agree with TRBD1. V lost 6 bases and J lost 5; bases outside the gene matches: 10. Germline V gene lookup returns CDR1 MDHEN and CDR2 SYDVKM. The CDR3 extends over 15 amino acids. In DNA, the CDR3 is TGTGCCAGCAGCCCTACTGGGACAGGGGAGGACGAGCAGTACCTC. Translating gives CASSPTGTGEDEQYL.

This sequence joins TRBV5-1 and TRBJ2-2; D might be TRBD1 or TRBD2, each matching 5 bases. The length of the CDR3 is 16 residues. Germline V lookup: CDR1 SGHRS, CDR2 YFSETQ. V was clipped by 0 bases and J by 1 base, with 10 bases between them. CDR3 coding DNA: TGCGCCAGCAGCTTGGATTCAGGGAGGAACACCGGGGAGCTGTTTTTT. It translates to CASSLDSGRNTGELFF.

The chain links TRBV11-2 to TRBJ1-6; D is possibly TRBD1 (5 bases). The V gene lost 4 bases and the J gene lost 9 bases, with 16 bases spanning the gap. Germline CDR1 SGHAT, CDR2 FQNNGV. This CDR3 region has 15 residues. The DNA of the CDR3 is TGTGCCAGCAGCTACTATCGGGACCCAATTTCACCCCTCCACTTT. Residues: CASSYYRDPISPLHF.

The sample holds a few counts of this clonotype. As DNA, the CDR3 is TGTGCCAGTACCAGCGGGTCTTACCCCAATGAGCAGTTCTTC. Translation gives CASTSGSYPNEQFF. The V gene is TRBV19, the J gene TRBJ2-1; D is perhaps TRBD2 (6 bases). Germline CDR1 LNHDA, CDR2 SQIVND (reference sequence). This CDR3 has 14 residues. Trimming took 7 bases from V and 6 from J, leaving 16 bases between them.

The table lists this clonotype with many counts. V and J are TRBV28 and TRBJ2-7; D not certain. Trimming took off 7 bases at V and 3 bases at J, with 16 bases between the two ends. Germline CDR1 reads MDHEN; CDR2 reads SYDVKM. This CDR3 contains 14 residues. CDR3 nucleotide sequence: TGTGCCAGCACCCCCACCAACCTAGACTACGAGCAGTACTTC. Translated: CASTPTNLDYEQYF.

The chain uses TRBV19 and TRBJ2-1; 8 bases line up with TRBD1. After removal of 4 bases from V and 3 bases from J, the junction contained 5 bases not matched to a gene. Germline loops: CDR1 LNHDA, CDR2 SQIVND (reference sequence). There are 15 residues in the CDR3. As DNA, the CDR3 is TGTGCCAGTAGTACCGACAGGGGACGCTACAATGAGCAGTTCTTC. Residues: CASSTDRGRYNEQFF. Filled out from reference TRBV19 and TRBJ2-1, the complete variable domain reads DGGITQSPKYLFRKEGQNVTLSCEQNLNHDAMYWYRQDPGQGLRLIYYSQIVNDFQKGDIAEGYSVSREKKESFPLTVTSAQKNPTAFYLCASSTDRGRYNEQFFGPGTRLTVL.

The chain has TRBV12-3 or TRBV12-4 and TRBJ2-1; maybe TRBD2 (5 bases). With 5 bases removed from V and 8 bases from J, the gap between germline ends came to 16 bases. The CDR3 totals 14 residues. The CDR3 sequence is CASSPSSLGDEQFF. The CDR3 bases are TGTGCCAGCAGTCCTAGCAGCTTGGGCGATGAGCAGTTCTTC.

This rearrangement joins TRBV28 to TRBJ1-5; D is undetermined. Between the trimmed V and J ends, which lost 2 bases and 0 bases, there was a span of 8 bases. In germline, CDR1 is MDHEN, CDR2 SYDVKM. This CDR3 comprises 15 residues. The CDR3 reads CASSLEGPSNQPQHF. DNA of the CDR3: TGTGCCAGCAGTTTAGAGGGCCCTAGCAATCAGCCCCAGCATTTT.

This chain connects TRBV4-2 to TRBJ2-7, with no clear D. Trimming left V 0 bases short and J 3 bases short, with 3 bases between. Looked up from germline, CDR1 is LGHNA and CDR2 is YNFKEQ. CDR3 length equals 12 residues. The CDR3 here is CASSQDFYEQYF. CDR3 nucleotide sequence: TGTGCCAGCAGCCAAGACTTCTACGAGCAGTACTTC.

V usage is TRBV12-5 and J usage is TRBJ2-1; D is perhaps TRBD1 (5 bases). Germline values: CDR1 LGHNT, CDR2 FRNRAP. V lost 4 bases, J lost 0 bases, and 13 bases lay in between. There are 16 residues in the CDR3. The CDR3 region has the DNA TGTGCTAGTGGTTCGACAGAACCGGCCTCCTACAATGAGCAGTTCTTC. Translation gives CASGSTEPASYNEQFF.

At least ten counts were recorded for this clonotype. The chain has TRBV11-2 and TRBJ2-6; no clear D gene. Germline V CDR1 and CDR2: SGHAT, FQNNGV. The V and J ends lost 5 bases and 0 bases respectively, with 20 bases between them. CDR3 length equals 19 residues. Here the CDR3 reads CASSPYPGPTPSGANVLTF. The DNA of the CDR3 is TGTGCCAGCAGCCCCTACCCAGGTCCTACCCCCTCTGGGGCCAACGTCCTGACTTTC.

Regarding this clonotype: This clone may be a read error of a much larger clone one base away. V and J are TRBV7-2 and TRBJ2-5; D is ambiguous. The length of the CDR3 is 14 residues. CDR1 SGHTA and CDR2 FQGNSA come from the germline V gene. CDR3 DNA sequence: TGTGCCAGCAGCTCCGCCCGGGTCCAAGAGACCAAGTACTTC. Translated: CASSSARVQETKYF.

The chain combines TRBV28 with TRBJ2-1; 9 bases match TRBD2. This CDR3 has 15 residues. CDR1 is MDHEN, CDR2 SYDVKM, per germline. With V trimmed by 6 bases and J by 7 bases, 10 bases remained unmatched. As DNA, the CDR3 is TGTGCCAGCAGGTGGTTGCGGGAGGGGGAGAATGAGCAGTTCTTC. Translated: CASRWLREGENEQFF.